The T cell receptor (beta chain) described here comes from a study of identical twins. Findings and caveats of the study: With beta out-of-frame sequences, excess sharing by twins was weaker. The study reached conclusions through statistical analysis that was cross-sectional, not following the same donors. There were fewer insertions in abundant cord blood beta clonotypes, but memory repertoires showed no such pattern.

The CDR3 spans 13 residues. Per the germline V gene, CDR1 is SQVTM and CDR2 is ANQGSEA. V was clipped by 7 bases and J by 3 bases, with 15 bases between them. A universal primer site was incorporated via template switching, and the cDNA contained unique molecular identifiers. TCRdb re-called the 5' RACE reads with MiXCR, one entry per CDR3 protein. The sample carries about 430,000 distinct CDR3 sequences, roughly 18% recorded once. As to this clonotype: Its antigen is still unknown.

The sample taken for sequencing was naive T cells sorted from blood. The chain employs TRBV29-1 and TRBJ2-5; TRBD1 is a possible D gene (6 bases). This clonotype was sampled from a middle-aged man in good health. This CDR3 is CSGHTGHKETQYF. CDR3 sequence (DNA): TGCAGCGGCCATACGGGACACAAAGAGACCCAGTACTTC.